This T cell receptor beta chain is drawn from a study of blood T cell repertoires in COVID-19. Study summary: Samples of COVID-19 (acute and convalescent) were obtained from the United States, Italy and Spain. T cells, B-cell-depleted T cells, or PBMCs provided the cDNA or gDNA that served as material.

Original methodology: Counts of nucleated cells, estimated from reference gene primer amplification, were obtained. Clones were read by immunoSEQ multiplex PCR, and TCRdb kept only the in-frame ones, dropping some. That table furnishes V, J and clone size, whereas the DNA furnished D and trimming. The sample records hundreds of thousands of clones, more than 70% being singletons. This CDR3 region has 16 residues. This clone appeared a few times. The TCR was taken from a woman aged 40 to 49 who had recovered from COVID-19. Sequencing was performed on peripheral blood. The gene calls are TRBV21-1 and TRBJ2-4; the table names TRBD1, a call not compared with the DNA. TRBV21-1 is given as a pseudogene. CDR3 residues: CASSIGQGLAKNIQYF. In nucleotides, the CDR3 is TGTGCCAGCAGCATAGGACAGGGTCTAGCCAAAAACATTCAGTACTTC.